The sequence of this T cell receptor beta chain was determined in a study of T-cell memory formation after mild COVID-19. At the level of the study: TCR clusters mostly belonged to single donors. Study outcomes and limitations: That cross-reactive memory joined was suggested by some responding clones appearing in pre-infection memory. Clones that contracted clustered mainly in CM and EM if CD4+ and in EMRA if CD8+.

V shed 3 bases and J shed 6 bases, with 15 bases lying between them. In germline, CDR1 is GTSNPN, CDR2 SVGIG (reference sequence). CDR3 length equals 13 residues. UMIs and sample barcodes were carried by the TCR alpha and TCR beta cDNA libraries that 5'RACE produced using constant-segment primers. From the 5' RACE reads, TCRdb called clonotypes with MiXCR, one entry per CDR3 protein. The sample holds under 450,000 distinct CDR3 sequences, 20% to 30% seen once. In regard to this clonotype: Its antigen remains unknown.

The rearrangement links TRBV30 to TRBJ2-7; D is possibly TRBD1 (6 bases). The source of this sequence is an adult woman who had mild COVID-19 (a few samples of this study predate the infection). Cell type and time point are not known. Sequenced material: PBMCs or a T cell subset sorted from them (not recorded which). The CDR3 sequence is CAWRPRGVGEQYF. As DNA, the CDR3 is TGTGCCTGGAGGCCCAGGGGAGTGGGCGAGCAGTACTTC.